The 19 T cell receptor beta chains below all came from one sample that was sequenced in a study of blood T cell repertoires in COVID-19. The protocol was immunoSEQ multiplex PCR, while the TCRdb copy is restricted to in-frame clones and leaves out a portion. The sample has around 250,000 clones, approximately 80% seen once. Source material: PBMCs or T cells enriched from blood (not recorded which). The receptors stem from a man aged 40-49 years who had recovered from COVID-19.

The rearrangement uses TRBV27 and TRBJ2-1; D might be TRBD2 (6 bases). CDR3 length: 15 residues. V gave up 4 bases and J gave up 4 bases, with 14 bases separating them. Germline loops: CDR1 MNHEY, CDR2 SMNVEV (reference sequence). Here the CDR3 reads CASSWGGGVYNEQFF. CDR3 in DNA: TGTGCCAGCAGTTGGGGCGGCGGGGTTTACAATGAGCAGTTCTTC.

The V gene is TRBV5-1, the J gene TRBJ1-2; TRBD1 aligns across 7 bases. The germline CDR1 and CDR2 sequences are SGHRS and YFSETQ. The CDR3 is 14 amino acids. With V trimmed by 0 bases and J by 6 bases, 5 bases remained unmatched. CDR3 sequence reads: CASSLDRGPDGYTF. The DNA of the CDR3 is TGCGCCAGCAGCTTGGACAGGGGCCCCGATGGCTACACCTTC.

This chain links TRBV7-3 with TRBJ2-3; weak D call: TRBD2 (6 bases). V lost 1 base to trimming and J lost 0 bases, with 8 bases between them. The CDR3 consists of 15 residues. CDR1 and CDR2 from the germline V gene are SGHTA and FQGTGA. CDR3 residues: CASSLISGSTDTQYF. The CDR3 bases are TGTGCCAGCAGCTTAATCAGCGGGAGCACAGATACGCAGTATTTT.

The chain has TRBV27 and TRBJ1-2; 9 nucleotides align to TRBD1. Per germline, CDR1 MNHEY and CDR2 SMNVEV (reference sequence). The CDR3 extends over 15 amino acids. The trim removed 6 bases at V and 0 bases at J, leaving 5 bases unmatched. CDR3 sequence (DNA): TGTGCCAGCAGGACTACAGGGGGCGCTAACTATGGCTACACCTTC. Its protein product is CASRTTGGANYGYTF.

In this sample, this clone turned up once. This chain connects TRBV2 to TRBJ2-7, with 7 bases fitting TRBD2. Germline CDR1 reads SNHLY; CDR2 reads FYNNEI. The CDR3 length is 14 residues. V was pared by 6 bases and J by 7 bases, with 12 bases of the junction left unmatched. The CDR3: CASRTGGSPGEQYF. In DNA, the CDR3 is TGTGCCAGCAGAACGGGAGGCTCTCCGGGTGAGCAGTACTTC.

V and J are TRBV7-9 and TRBJ2-3, with unresolved D. Germline CDR1 is SEHNR and CDR2 is FQNEAQ (reference sequence). CDR3 length: 12 amino acids. The ends were cut back, 6 bases at V and 7 bases at J, with 11 bases in the middle. In DNA, the CDR3 is TGTGCCAGCAGTAGATTATCCTATACGCAGTATTTT. Translating gives CASSRLSYTQYF.

To note about this clone: The same CDR3 arises from other DNA sequences in this sample as well. V is TRBV4-3 and J is TRBJ1-1, with a possible D match to TRBD1 (5 bases). The CDR3 consists of 14 residues. Germline V gene data show CDR1 as LGHNA and CDR2 as YSLEER. V gave up 0 bases and J gave up 3 bases, with 8 bases separating them. CDR3 loop: CASSQETGDTEAFF. CDR3 DNA sequence: TGCGCCAGCAGCCAAGAGACGGGGGACACTGAAGCTTTCTTT.

The chain employs TRBV30 and TRBJ1-6; maybe TRBD1 (6 bases). The CDR3 is made up of 14 amino acids. The V gene's germline CDR1 is GTSNPN and CDR2 SVGIG (reference sequence). Trimming took off 5 bases at V and 14 bases at J, with 22 bases between the two ends. CDR3 nucleotide sequence: TGTGCCTGGTCTACCGGGACATGGTCATTTGCCCTCCACTTT. This gives the protein CAWSTGTWSFALHF.

Comment on this clone: Other DNA sequences in the sample encode the same CDR3. This chain uses TRBV29-1 with TRBJ1-1, with D possibly matching TRBD1 (6 bases). There are 12 residues in the CDR3. Germline CDR1 reads SQVTM; CDR2 reads ANQGSEA. The ends were cut back, 6 bases at V and 3 bases at J, with 11 bases in the middle. The CDR3 is CSVGQRYTEAFF. CDR3 coding DNA: TGCAGCGTCGGACAGAGGTACACTGAAGCTTTCTTT.

The chain carries TRBV6-5 and TRBJ1-4, with no clear D. The CDR3 consists of 13 residues. With 8 bases removed from V and 6 bases from J, the gap between germline ends came to 13 bases. The germline V gene has CDR1 MNHEY and CDR2 SVGAGI. CDR3 DNA: TGTGCCAGCTTGACCCGGGGTGATGAAAAACTGTTTTTT. It encodes CASLTRGDEKLFF.

The chain uses TRBV30 and TRBJ2-7; TRBD1 might be the D (6 bases). V lost 4 bases and J 0 bases, leaving 13 bases between the germline ends. CDR3 length: 14 residues. Germline-derived CDR1 and CDR2 are GTSNPN and SVGIG (reference sequence). CDR3 sequence: CAWNKTGSSYEQYF. The CDR3 DNA reads TGTGCCTGGAATAAGACAGGAAGCTCCTACGAGCAGTACTTC. The entire variable domain, with the rest obtained from reference TRBV30 and TRBJ2-7, is as follows: SQTIHQWPATLVQPVGSPLSLECTVEGTSNPNLYWYRQAAGRGLQLLFYSVGIGQISSEVPQNLSASRPQDRQFILSSKKLLLSDSGFYLCAWNKTGSSYEQYFGPGTRLTVT.

The chain employs TRBV3-1 (or the pseudogene TRBV3-2) and TRBJ1-1; TRBD1 is a possible D gene (6 bases). V was cut by 5 bases and J by 7 bases, with 11 bases left in between. The CDR3 spans 12 residues. Per the germline V gene, CDR1 is LGHDT and CDR2 is YNNKEL (reference sequence). CDR3 loop: CASSWPDSEAFF. In nucleotides, the CDR3 is TGTGCCAGCAGCTGGCCGGACAGTGAAGCTTTCTTT.

Only a few counts were recorded for this clone. This rearrangement joins TRBV5-8 to TRBJ1-1; 9 bases align to TRBD1. Germline loops: CDR1 SGHTS, CDR2 YDEGEE. Losses at the gene ends were 3 bases for V and 9 bases for J; bases not matched to a gene: 6. CDR3 length equals 13 residues. CDR3 in DNA: TGTGCCAGCAGCTCGGTACAGGGGGCAAAAGCTTTCTTT. Translation: CASSSVQGAKAFF.

This clone came up a few times. CDR3 nucleotides: TGTGCCAGCAGCCCGGACACGTACGAGCAGTACTTC. This sequence encodes CASSPDTYEQYF. The gene calls are TRBV7-3 and TRBJ2-7, with D possibly being TRBD1 (5 bases). V shed 5 bases and J shed 4 bases, with 9 bases lying between them. The CDR3 contains 12 residues. Germline V lookup: CDR1 SGHTA, CDR2 FQGTGA.

The chain joins TRBV28 to TRBJ1-3; 8 bases match TRBD1. This CDR3 region has 15 residues. After removal of 8 bases from V and 0 bases from J, the junction contained 6 bases not matched to a gene. The germline CDR1 and CDR2 sequences are MDHEN and SYDVKM. This CDR3 reads CASRSGTGSGNTIYF. The CDR3 bases are TGTGCCAGCCGGTCCGGGACAGGCTCTGGAAACACCATATATTTT.

The chain links TRBV24-1 to TRBJ2-5, with 11 bases aligning to TRBD2. CDR3 length equals 15 residues. Germline trimming cut 5 bases from V and 4 bases from J; bases unmatched to any gene: 5. Germline CDR1 KGHDR, CDR2 SFDVKD. The CDR3 loop reads CATSVIGLAGETQYF. DNA for the CDR3: TGTGCCACCAGTGTTATAGGACTAGCGGGAGAGACCCAGTACTTC.

The chain joins TRBV10-3 to TRBJ1-2; no clear D gene. CDR1 and CDR2 (germline): ENHRY, SYGVKD. There are 14 residues in the CDR3. Trimming took off 0 bases at V and 4 bases at J, with 9 bases between the two ends. CDR3 sequence (DNA): TGTGCCATCAGTGAGTCTTTGGTGGCCTATGGCTACACCTTC. This encodes CAISESLVAYGYTF.

The genes are TRBV28 and TRBJ2-5; 8 positions agree with TRBD2. This CDR3 region has 15 residues. V lost 5 bases and J lost 5; bases outside the gene matches: 10. From germline, CDR1 is MDHEN and CDR2 SYDVKM. The CDR3 reads CASSQVAGGAETQYF. The CDR3 DNA sequence: TGTGCCAGCAGTCAGGTAGCCGGGGGGGCGGAGACCCAGTACTTC.

The chain couples TRBV7-2 to TRBJ2-5; 8 nucleotides align to TRBD1. Germline V CDR1 and CDR2: SGHTA, FQGNSA. This CDR3 spans 14 amino acids. V lost 3 bases and J lost 3; bases outside the gene matches: 3. This chain's CDR3 is CASSLTGAKETQYF. The CDR3 DNA follows: TGTGCCAGCAGCTTGACAGGGGCTAAAGAGACCCAGTACTTC.